These T cell receptor beta chains were read from a single sample in a study of blood T cell repertoires in COVID-19. Here immunoSEQ multiplex PCR was the method, and the copy in TCRdb shows in-frame clones only, minus some. The profile shows roughly 200,000 clones, over 80% of them singletons. The sequenced sample consisted of peripheral blood. The receptor source for this set is a man aged 40-50 years with acute or convalescent COVID-19. Each CDR3 is given with its conserved first and last residue. The order of the fields is J gene, D gene, V gene, clone size, CDR3 protein, CDR3 DNA. D genes are given only for firm matches. Size is stated for part of the rows, as once, few or many counts, or as a class when the clone is expanded.

j_gene: TRBJ2-4; d_gene: NA; v_gene: TRBV19; abundance: NA; CDR3aa: CASSPPSRGDIQYF; CDR3nt: TGTGCCAGTAGTCCCCCGTCCCGAGGAGACATTCAGTACTTC
j_gene: TRBJ2-2; d_gene: TRBD1; v_gene: TRBV4-1; abundance: NA; CDR3aa: CASSPNVDRAAGELFF; CDR3nt: TGCGCCAGCAGCCCCAATGTGGACAGGGCAGCCGGGGAGCTGTTTTTT
j_gene: TRBJ1-1; d_gene: TRBD1; v_gene: TRBV6-5; abundance: NA; CDR3aa: CASSLRDRGKAFF; CDR3nt: TGTGCCAGCAGCCTCCGGGACAGGGGAAAGGCTTTCTTT
j_gene: TRBJ2-1; d_gene: NA; v_gene: TRBV2; abundance: NA; CDR3aa: CASSEQAGTYNEQFF; CDR3nt: TGTGCCAGCAGTGAGCAAGCGGGTACCTACAATGAGCAGTTCTTC
j_gene: TRBJ2-3; d_gene: TRBD2; v_gene: TRBV3-1/TRBV3-2; abundance: few; CDR3aa: CASGTSGRTDTQYF; CDR3nt: TGTGCCAGTGGGACTAGCGGTCGCACAGATACGCAGTATTTT
j_gene: TRBJ1-3; d_gene: NA; v_gene: TRBV19; abundance: once; CDR3aa: CASSIDPDSYSGNTIYF; CDR3nt: TGTGCCAGTAGTATAGATCCCGACAGCTACTCTGGAAACACCATATATTTT
j_gene: TRBJ1-2; d_gene: TRBD1; v_gene: TRBV29-1; abundance: NA; CDR3aa: CSVEGNRGRYTF; CDR3nt: TGCAGCGTTGAAGGTAACAGGGGTCGCTACACCTTC
j_gene: TRBJ2-7; d_gene: NA; v_gene: TRBV7-6; abundance: NA; CDR3aa: CASSAGTPYEQYF; CDR3nt: TGTGCCAGCAGCGCCGGGACTCCCTACGAGCAGTACTTC
j_gene: TRBJ2-3; d_gene: TRBD2; v_gene: TRBV7-2; abundance: NA; CDR3aa: CASSLVASGRGDTQYF; CDR3nt: TGTGCCAGCAGCTTAGTGGCTAGCGGGAGGGGGGATACGCAGTATTTT
j_gene: TRBJ1-5; d_gene: TRBD1; v_gene: TRBV28; abundance: NA; CDR3aa: CASNKTGLQPQHF; CDR3nt: TGTGCCAGCAACAAGACAGGGTTACAGCCCCAGCATTTT
j_gene: TRBJ1-5; d_gene: NA; v_gene: TRBV2; abundance: NA; CDR3aa: CASSGGSNQPQHF; CDR3nt: TGTGCCAGCAGTGGAGGGAGCAATCAGCCCCAGCATTTT
j_gene: TRBJ2-7; d_gene: TRBD2; v_gene: TRBV12-3/TRBV12-4; abundance: once; CDR3aa: CASSQRLAGALDF; CDR3nt: TGTGCCAGCAGCCAACGACTAGCGGGAGCCTTGGACTTC
j_gene: TRBJ2-2; d_gene: TRBD2; v_gene: TRBV4-1; abundance: NA; CDR3aa: CASSQGTSGTNTGELFF; CDR3nt: TGCGCCAGCAGCCAAGGGACTAGCGGTACGAACACCGGGGAGCTGTTTTTT
j_gene: TRBJ1-5; d_gene: NA; v_gene: TRBV19; abundance: NA; CDR3aa: CASSIVASQPQHF; CDR3nt: TGTGCCAGTAGTATAGTAGCGAGCCAGCCCCAGCATTTT
j_gene: TRBJ1-4; d_gene: NA; v_gene: TRBV9; abundance: NA; CDR3aa: CASSVGGRSEKLFF; CDR3nt: TGTGCCAGCAGCGTCGGGGGGCGTAGTGAAAAACTGTTTTTT
j_gene: TRBJ2-1; d_gene: TRBD2; v_gene: TRBV7-2; abundance: NA; CDR3aa: CASSFPAGGPNEQFF; CDR3nt: TGTGCCAGCAGCTTTCCCGCGGGAGGGCCCAATGAGCAGTTCTTC
j_gene: TRBJ1-2; d_gene: NA; v_gene: TRBV29-1; abundance: NA; CDR3aa: CSVEDSRRPWSGYTF; CDR3nt: TGCAGCGTTGAAGATTCCAGGAGGCCCTGGAGTGGCTACACCTTC
j_gene: TRBJ1-1; d_gene: TRBD1; v_gene: TRBV19; abundance: NA; CDR3aa: CASRPSDRLNTEAFF; CDR3nt: TGTGCCAGTAGGCCTTCGGACAGGCTGAATACTGAAGCTTTCTTT
j_gene: TRBJ2-5; d_gene: TRBD1; v_gene: TRBV9; abundance: NA; CDR3aa: CASSVEGAQETQYF; CDR3nt: TGTGCCAGCAGCGTAGAGGGGGCCCAAGAGACCCAGTACTTC
j_gene: TRBJ2-2; d_gene: TRBD1; v_gene: TRBV6-5; abundance: NA; CDR3aa: CASRSGGPGTGELFF; CDR3nt: TGTGCCAGCAGATCAGGGGGCCCGGGCACCGGGGAGCTGTTTTTT
j_gene: TRBJ2-5; d_gene: NA; v_gene: TRBV5-6; abundance: NA; CDR3aa: CASAVWPLKTQYF; CDR3nt: TGTGCCAGCGCCGTGTGGCCCTTGAAGACCCAGTACTTC
j_gene: TRBJ2-3; d_gene: TRBD1; v_gene: TRBV6-5; abundance: NA; CDR3aa: CASADRGGTDTQYF; CDR3nt: TGTGCCAGCGCAGACAGGGGAGGCACAGATACGCAGTATTTT
j_gene: TRBJ2-5; d_gene: NA; v_gene: TRBV2; abundance: NA; CDR3aa: CASTVERVETQYF; CDR3nt: TGTGCCAGCACCGTGGAGCGGGTAGAGACCCAGTACTTC
j_gene: TRBJ2-2; d_gene: NA; v_gene: TRBV7-2; abundance: NA; CDR3aa: CASSTRVQTGELFF; CDR3nt: TGTGCCAGCAGCACCAGGGTCCAGACCGGGGAGCTGTTTTTT
j_gene: TRBJ1-1; d_gene: TRBD1; v_gene: TRBV7-2; abundance: few; CDR3aa: CASSLGLGGTGNTEAFF; CDR3nt: TGTGCCAGCAGCTTAGGGCTAGGAGGGACAGGGAACACTGAAGCTTTCTTT